This TCR beta chain was sequenced in a study of blood T cell repertoires in COVID-19. Across the study: Samples representing acute and convalescent COVID-19 were sourced from the United States, Italy and Spain. PBMCs, B-cell-depleted T cells, or T cells were the source of the cDNA or gDNA that made up the material.

In the study's own analysis: From reference gene primer amplification, estimates of nucleated cell counts were derived. Clones were sequenced by immunoSEQ multiplex PCR, and TCRdb holds only the in-frame ones, with some missing. The DNA gave D and trimming, while V, J and clone size come from that table. The data contain 100,000 to 150,000 clones, around 81% of them singletons. In germline, CDR1 is MDHEN, CDR2 SYDVKM. The CDR3 contains 12 residues. V lost 2 bases and J 4 bases, leaving 3 bases between the germline ends. The table lists this clone with a few counts. The sequenced sample was peripheral blood. V gene TRBV28 combines with J gene TRBJ1-5; D gene ambiguous. The origin of this receptor is a man aged 60-69 years with acute or convalescent COVID-19. CDR3 coding DNA: TGTGCCAGCAGTTTAATAAATCAGCCCCAGCATTTT. Translated: CASSLINQPQHF.